These 26 T cell receptor beta chains came from one sample sequenced in a study of T cell responses to AZD1222 COVID-19 vaccine. The data were produced by immunoSEQ multiplex PCR, yet TCRdb's version contains in-frame clones alone and is incomplete. The sample carries roughly 130,000 clones, about nine tenths recorded once. Specimen: peripheral blood, collected on day 0 of AZD1222 vaccination. The receptors come from an adult in good health.

This chain links TRBV7-6 with TRBJ1-6, with 8 bases identical to TRBD1. The germline V gene has CDR1 SGHVS and CDR2 FNYEAQ. V shed 1 base, J shed 12 bases, and the junction held 14 bases outside the gene matches. The CDR3 sequence is 17 residues long. The CDR3 loop is CASSLDAHPGQGEPLHF. As DNA, the CDR3 is TGTGCCAGCAGCTTAGATGCCCACCCCGGACAGGGAGAACCCCTCCACTTT.

The V gene is TRBV19, the J gene TRBJ1-1; a weak D match, TRBD1 (5 bases). Trimming removed 9 bases at V and 3 bases at J, with 14 bases between. Germline lookup yields CDR1 LNHDA and CDR2 SQIVND (reference sequence). This CDR3 comprises 13 residues. The CDR3 nucleotides are TGTGCCAGCTCCTTCAGGGAGGACACTGAAGCTTTCTTT. This gives the protein CASSFREDTEAFF.

The chain has TRBV6-2 or TRBV6-3 and TRBJ1-4; D might be TRBD1 (6 bases). Germline V gene sequence: CDR1 MNHEY, CDR2 SVGEGT. The CDR3 is 14 residues long. Between the trimmed V and J ends, which lost 5 bases and 7 bases, there was a span of 14 bases. CDR3: CASSRTVGVEKLFF. CDR3 DNA: TGTGCCAGCAGTCGGACAGTTGGGGTTGAAAAACTGTTTTTT.

The chain couples TRBV9 to TRBJ1-4; D remains unclear. V lost 0 bases to trimming and J lost 0 bases, with 6 bases between them. The CDR3 has 15 amino acids. Germline values: CDR1 SGDLS, CDR2 YYNGEE. The CDR3 DNA reads as TGTGCCAGCAGCGTAGGGGCGACAACTAATGAAAAACTGTTTTTT. Translated: CASSVGATTNEKLFF.

The rearrangement uses TRBV12-3 or TRBV12-4 and TRBJ2-1; D gene uncertain. V was shortened by 2 bases and J by 9 bases, with 2 bases between the two germline ends. CDR3 length equals 10 residues. The CDR3 is CASSLFEQFF. The CDR3 bases are TGTGCCAGCAGTTTATTTGAGCAGTTCTTC.

The J gene is TRBJ2-2, the V gene TRBV6-5; no clear D. Germline assignment: CDR1 MNHEY and CDR2 SVGAGI. The CDR3 is 13 amino acids. Trimming stripped 6 bases from V and 4 bases from J, with 9 bases between. CDR3 sequence reads: CASSLDLTGELFF. CDR3 coding DNA: TGTGCCAGCAGCTTGGACCTCACCGGGGAGCTGTTTTTT.

The genes are TRBV29-1 and TRBJ1-5, with D uncertain. CDR1 and CDR2 (germline): SQVTM, ANQGSEA. This CDR3 has 13 amino acids. Trimming took 4 bases from V and 0 from J, leaving 7 bases between them. CDR3 bases: TGCAGCGTTGCGGAGAATAGCAATCAGCCCCAGCATTTT. Its protein product is CSVAENSNQPQHF.

The V and J genes are TRBV28 and TRBJ2-1; unclear D gene. Germline lookup yields CDR1 MDHEN and CDR2 SYDVKM. CDR3 size: 12 residues. V lost 3 bases and J 6 bases, leaving 6 bases between the germline ends. The CDR3 sequence is CASSFLPNEQFF. DNA of the CDR3: TGTGCCAGCAGTTTCCTACCCAATGAGCAGTTCTTC.

For the CDR3, the DNA is TGTGCCAGCGGGGAGGGGGGCAAACGGGGTCAGCCCCAGCATTTT. It encodes CASGEGGKRGQPQHF. The chain combines TRBV6-5 with TRBJ1-5; tentative D call: TRBD1 (6 bases). V lost 8 bases, J lost 6 bases, and 20 bases lay in between. Looked up from germline, CDR1 is MNHEY and CDR2 is SVGAGI. The CDR3 contains 15 residues.

This chain uses TRBV6-2 or TRBV6-3 with TRBJ1-5, with 7 bases fitting TRBD1. The germline CDR1 and CDR2 sequences are MNHEY and SVGEGT. The CDR3 runs 16 residues. V gave up 5 bases and J gave up 4 bases; unmatched junction bases: 11. DNA for the CDR3: TGTGCCAGCAGTCTTAAAGGGGGACAGCTAAATCAGCCCCAGCATTTT. As protein: CASSLKGGQLNQPQHF.

This clone was counted once. This sequence joins TRBV7-9 and TRBJ1-4; D uncertain. This CDR3 spans 12 amino acids. CDR1 SEHNR and CDR2 FQNEAQ come from the germline V gene (reference sequence). CDR3 residues: CVTEGGDEKLFF. As DNA, the CDR3 is TGTGTTACCGAGGGCGGTGATGAAAAACTGTTTTTT.

This chain connects TRBV9 to TRBJ2-5; TRBD2 aligns across 9 bases. J lost 4 bases, V lost 0 bases, and 7 bases had no gene match. Per the germline V gene, CDR1 is SGDLS and CDR2 is YYNGEE. The CDR3 runs 16 residues. The CDR3 bases are TGTGCCAGCAGCGTAGGTGGCGGGGGGGCGGTAGAGACCCAGTACTTC. Translating it yields CASSVGGGGAVETQYF.

The J gene is TRBJ1-5, the V gene TRBV2; D may be TRBD1 (5 bases). In germline, CDR1 is SNHLY, CDR2 FYNNEI. The CDR3 contains 15 residues. V was shortened by 6 bases and J by 0 bases, with 12 bases between the two germline ends. CDR3 protein: CASSPGRGSNQPQHF. In nucleotides, the CDR3 is TGTGCCAGCAGCCCCGGGAGGGGTAGCAATCAGCCCCAGCATTTT.

CDR3 sequence: CASSLGPGFNQPQHF. The DNA for the CDR3 is TGTGCCAGCAGCTTAGGGCCGGGATTTAATCAGCCCCAGCATTTT. The chain couples TRBV7-9 to TRBJ1-5; D remains ambiguous. CDR3 length equals 15 residues. V was pared by 1 base and J by 4 bases, with 11 bases between. Germline loops: CDR1 SEHNR, CDR2 FQNEAQ (reference sequence).

The V call is TRBV30, the J call TRBJ2-7, with D maybe TRBD2 (6 bases). Per germline, CDR1 GTSNPN and CDR2 SVGIG (reference sequence). This CDR3 region has 14 residues. Trimming cost V 2 bases and J 2 bases, with 13 bases left between them. This CDR3 is CAWSPGTVAYEQYF. The CDR3, as DNA: TGTGCCTGGAGTCCCGGGACTGTTGCCTACGAGCAGTACTTC.

The CDR3 sequence is CASCCSGPAGGISTDTQYF. DNA of the CDR3: TGTGCCAGCTGCTGTAGTGGGCCAGCGGGGGGGATAAGCACAGATACGCAGTATTTT. The V call is TRBV9, the J call TRBJ2-3; TRBD2 aligns across 10 bases. The CDR3 extends over 19 amino acids. From germline, CDR1 is SGDLS and CDR2 YYNGEE. The V and J ends lost 7 bases and 0 bases, in that order; junction bases with no gene match: 17.

This chain joins TRBV11-3 and TRBJ1-1; D gene unclear. CDR3 size: 13 residues. Germline values: CDR1 SGHNT, CDR2 YENEEA. V was trimmed by 5 bases and J by 4 bases, leaving 11 bases between them. DNA of the CDR3: TGTGCCAGCAGCGCGAGTATGGTCACTGAAGCTTTCTTT. Translation gives CASSASMVTEAFF.

V is TRBV9 and J is TRBJ1-2; 7 nucleotides match TRBD1. V gave up 4 bases and J gave up 5 bases; unmatched junction bases: 8. CDR1 SGDLS and CDR2 YYNGEE come from the germline V gene. The CDR3 has 14 residues. This CDR3 is CASSPGQSSYGYTF. The CDR3 DNA reads TGTGCCAGCAGCCCGGGACAGAGTTCTTATGGCTACACCTTC.

The chain carries TRBV9 and TRBJ1-4; D is perhaps TRBD1 (5 bases). In germline, CDR1 is SGDLS, CDR2 YYNGEE. The V end was cut by 4 bases, the J end by 6 bases, with 16 bases between. This CDR3 contains 15 residues. The CDR3 DNA reads as TGTGCCAGCAGCCCCTCCGGGACGGGACATGAAAAACTGTTTTTT. Its translation: CASSPSGTGHEKLFF.

The V gene is TRBV29-1, the J gene TRBJ1-2, with D unclear. V was cut by 4 bases and J by 6 bases, with 9 bases left in between. There are 11 residues in the CDR3. Germline lookup yields CDR1 SQVTM and CDR2 ANQGSEA. The CDR3 region has the DNA TGCAGCGTTGGTCACCAGGATGGCTACACCTTC. This codes for CSVGHQDGYTF.

The chain couples TRBV18 to TRBJ2-7; weak D call: TRBD2 (5 bases). The CDR3 spans 14 residues. CDR1 and CDR2 from the germline V gene are KGHSH and LQKENI. V was clipped by 2 bases and J by 6 bases, with 14 bases between them. Written as DNA, the CDR3 is TGTGCCAGCTCACCAGGGAGCAGCACCATCGAGCAGTACTTC. The encoded protein is CASSPGSSTIEQYF.

The chain recombines TRBV7-2 with TRBJ1-2; no clear D gene. The length of the CDR3 is 14 residues. V was clipped by 1 base and J by 2 bases, with 8 bases between them. Germline CDR1 is SGHTA and CDR2 is FQGNSA. The CDR3 DNA follows: TGTGCCAGCAGCTTAGAGCGGGAGAACTATGGCTACACCTTC. It encodes CASSLERENYGYTF.

This clone was observed once. This chain connects TRBV2 to TRBJ1-5, with a weak D call TRBD1 (6 bases). The germline V gene has CDR1 SNHLY and CDR2 FYNNEI. V was pared by 0 bases and J by 2 bases, with 11 bases between. This CDR3 is 16 amino acids long. This CDR3 is CASSEALGGGNQPQHF. DNA of the CDR3: TGTGCCAGCAGTGAAGCGCTTGGGGGCGGCAATCAGCCCCAGCATTTT.

The rearrangement uses TRBV6-5 and TRBJ1-1; D possibly corresponds to TRBD1 (5 bases). The CDR3 totals 15 residues. V dropped 4 bases and J dropped 4 bases, with 16 bases sitting between them. CDR1 and CDR2 (germline): MNHEY, SVGAGI. Here the CDR3 DNA reads TGTGCCAGCAGTTCCGGGCTTCAGGGCGGCACTGAAGCTTTCTTT. Translated, it gives CASSSGLQGGTEAFF.

The V and J genes are TRBV11-1 and TRBJ2-5; D not resolved. The CDR3 is made up of 12 amino acids. The germline V and J ends were trimmed by 3 bases and 5 bases, with 7 bases remaining between them. Germline assignment: CDR1 SGHAT and CDR2 FQDESV (reference sequence). The CDR3 DNA follows: TGTGCCAGCAGCTTCGGCGGTGAGACCCAGTACTTC. Translation gives CASSFGGETQYF.

The chain has TRBV28 and TRBJ1-2; D ambiguous. The germline gives CDR1 MDHEN, CDR2 SYDVKM. Trimming stripped 0 bases from V and 3 bases from J, with 14 bases between. CDR3 size: 16 residues. The CDR3 coding sequence is TGTGCCAGCAGTTTATGGGGAGGAGGGCTCGACTATGGCTACACCTTC. It codes for CASSLWGGGLDYGYTF.